This TCR beta chain was sequenced in a study of CD8+CD57+ T cells in acquired aplastic anemia. Background on the study: DNA from sorted CD4+ and CD8+ cells averaged around 3.5 ug.

Note on this clonotype: The antigen is not known.

Regarding the study as a whole: Levels of CD8+ Simpson's diversity were not significantly distinct in patients versus controls. Roughly 28 was the count of CD8+ CDR3 sequences that patients shared with controls.

Between the trimmed V and J ends, which lost 0 bases and 8 bases, there was a span of 5 bases. The germline CDR1 and CDR2 sequences are LNHNV and YYDKDF (reference sequence). The CDR3 has 12 amino acids. TCR beta VDJ and CDR3 were profiled, and genomic DNA was the template. Each CDR3 protein gets one entry after TCRdb re-called the reads with MiXCR. This table holds 50,000 to 70,000 distinct CDR3 sequences, roughly 54% found once. Sequencing used sorted CD4+, CD8+, or CD8+CD57+ T cells (not recorded which) from PBMCs. This TCR came from a human donor in good health, serving as a control. V and J are TRBV15 and TRBJ2-1; D uncertain. The CDR3 DNA reads TGTGCCACCAGCAGAGATCGCTATGAGCAGTTCTTC. Its translation: CATSRDRYEQFF.